The 12 T cell receptor beta chains below were found in one sample sequenced in a study of T cells in Graves' hyperthyroidism and ophthalmopathy. TCR beta CDR3 sequences were amplified from RNA transcripts. The HTBI primer set was used in a first-round RT-PCR of the TCR CDR3. TCRdb used MiXCR to reprocess the multiplex PCR reads, holding one entry per CDR3 protein. The repertoire consists of approximately 500,000 distinct CDR3 sequences, with approximately 44% occurring once and the leading ten covering 7.5% to 8.5%. The sequencing input was peripheral blood or thyroid tissue (not recorded which). The receptors derive from a woman under 30 with Graves' hyperthyroidism.

This clonotype occurred many times. The junction shows a germline mismatch at one end, possibly a read error. The genes are TRBV20-1 and TRBJ1-5; no clear D. Germline V gene data show CDR1 as DFQATT and CDR2 as SNEGSKA (reference sequence). This CDR3 is 14 amino acids long. CDR3 coding DNA: TGCAGTGCTAGAGATCTGGGGAGCAGTCAGCCCCAGCATTTT. It encodes CSARDLGSSQPQHF.

This clonotype was counted at least ten times. The chain joins TRBV25-1 to TRBJ1-2; D unresolved. CDR3 length: 12 residues. Trimming pared 4 bases from V and 6 bases from J, leaving 9 bases between. CDR1 and CDR2 (germline): MGHDK, SYGVNS. This CDR3 reads CASSGGFDGYTF. The CDR3, as DNA: TGTGCCAGCAGTGGAGGGTTCGATGGCTACACCTTC.

The chain has TRBV2 and TRBJ1-1; TRBD1 matches at 9 bases. Per germline, CDR1 SNHLY and CDR2 FYNNEI. The V gene end was trimmed by 7 bases and the J gene end by 3 bases; junction bases not matched to a gene: 6. The CDR3 sequence is 14 residues long. DNA for the CDR3: TGTGCCAGCATCGACAGGACAGGGGACACTGAAGCTTTCTTT. Protein sequence: CASIDRTGDTEAFF.

This chain connects TRBV24-1 to TRBJ2-3, with a possible D match to TRBD2 (5 bases). The germline V gene encodes CDR1 KGHDR and CDR2 SFDVKD. This CDR3 spans 12 amino acids. The ends were cut back, 6 bases at V and 6 bases at J, with 9 bases in the middle. The CDR3 is CATSPGKDTQYF. The CDR3 region has the DNA TGTGCCACCAGTCCCGGGAAGGATACGCAGTATTTT.

V usage is TRBV7-8 and J usage is TRBJ1-5; no clear D. The germline V and J ends were trimmed by 4 bases and 11 bases, with 12 bases remaining between them. This CDR3 has 12 amino acids. Germline V lookup: CDR1 SGHVS, CDR2 FQNEAQ. The CDR3 sequence: CASSWLSQTQHF. In nucleotides, the CDR3 is TGTGCCAGCAGCTGGCTTAGTCAAACCCAGCATTTT.

This clonotype was recorded many times. This chain joins TRBV7-3 and TRBJ2-5; 8 nucleotides match TRBD2. The CDR3 length is 17 residues. J lost 2 bases, V lost 0 bases, and 8 bases had no gene match. CDR1 and CDR2 from the germline V gene are SGHTA and FQGTGA. The CDR3 nucleotides read TGTGCCAGCAGCTTAACGGGGGGAGTAGCGGGGCAAGAGACCCAGTACTTC. It translates to CASSLTGGVAGQETQYF. Based on the CDR3 plus reference TRBV7-3 and TRBJ2-5, the full variable domain is GAGVSQTPSNKVTEKGKYVELRCDPISGHTALYWYRQSLGQGPEFLIYFQGTGAADDSGLPNDRFFAVRPEGSVSTLKIQRTERGDSAVYLCASSLTGGVAGQETQYFGPGTRLLVL.

This clonotype was seen at least ten times. The chain uses TRBV15 and TRBJ2-2; D is unresolved. This CDR3 contains 12 residues. The germline V and J ends were trimmed by 0 bases and 5 bases, with 1 base remaining between them. CDR1 and CDR2 from the germline V gene are LNHNV and YYDKDF (reference sequence). The CDR3 DNA follows: TGTGCCACCAGCAGAGATACCGGGGAGCTGTTTTTT. As protein: CATSRDTGELFF.

This clonotype was picked up many times. V usage is TRBV20-1 and J usage is TRBJ1-5, with D unresolved. The CDR3 totals 13 residues. Per the germline V gene, CDR1 is DFQATT and CDR2 is SNEGSKA (reference sequence). The V gene lost 6 bases and the J gene lost 0 bases, with 9 bases spanning the gap. The CDR3 coding sequence is TGCAGTGCCCTGCGACATAGCAATCAGCCCCAGCATTTT. As protein: CSALRHSNQPQHF.

Notes on this clonotype: The junction departs from the called germline gene at one end, perhaps through a read error. The rearrangement links TRBV25-1 to TRBJ2-7; a possible D gene is TRBD2 (5 bases). The CDR3 length is 13 residues. Germline-derived CDR1 and CDR2 are MGHDK and SYGVNS. CDR3 DNA: TGTGCCAGCAAAGCCGGGATATCCTACGAGCAGCACTTC. Its translation is CASKAGISYEQHF.

This chain joins TRBV2 and TRBJ1-1, with D possibly being TRBD1 (6 bases). The CDR3 length is 15 residues. Germline V lookup: CDR1 SNHLY, CDR2 FYNNEI. The V gene lost 5 bases and the J gene lost 4 bases, with 17 bases spanning the gap. Here the CDR3 reads CASSNAGGGSTEAFF. The DNA for the CDR3 is TGTGCCAGCAGTAATGCTGGGGGGGGCTCCACTGAAGCTTTCTTT.

The chain has TRBV9 and TRBJ2-7; 9 positions match TRBD2. Germline trimming cut 0 bases from V and 4 bases from J; bases unmatched to any gene: 5. This CDR3 spans 15 amino acids. Germline V gene lookup returns CDR1 SGDLS and CDR2 YYNGEE. The CDR3 sequence: CASSVAWLAGYEQYF. As DNA, the CDR3 is TGTGCCAGCAGCGTAGCTTGGCTAGCGGGATACGAGCAGTACTTC.

The table lists this clonotype with many counts. J is TRBJ2-7 and V is TRBV11-3; no firm D call. V shed 8 bases and J shed 3 bases, with 14 bases lying between them. This CDR3 has 13 amino acids. Germline loops: CDR1 SGHNT, CDR2 YENEEA. This chain's CDR3 is CASSLAVFYEQYF. The CDR3 DNA is TGTGCCAGCTCGTTAGCCGTTTTCTACGAGCAGTACTTC. The full variable domain, its missing parts supplied by reference TRBV11-3 and TRBJ2-7, is EAGVVQSPRYKIIEKKQPVAFWCNPISGHNTLYWYLQNLGQGPELLIRYENEEAVDDSQLPKDRFSAERLKGVDSTLKIQPAELGDSAVYLCASSLAVFYEQYFGPGTRLTVT.